The present T cell receptor beta chain was sequenced within a study of cytomegalovirus exposure and HLA in healthy donors. As for the study in general: An early data release held tens of millions of unique TCRs from HLA-typed donors. Findings and limits, study-wide: Later genetic work tied a missense DCLRE1C variant to beta-chain V and J trimming.

Comments on this clone: Its antigen is still unknown.

In the PCR, 60 Vbeta and 13 Jbeta primers were used. Profiled with immunoSEQ multiplex PCR; TCRdb holds only in-frame clones, not every one. The sample has 31,000 or so clones. Germline V gene lookup returns CDR1 SNHLY and CDR2 FYNNEI. The CDR3 contains 15 residues. V trimming: 6 bases; J trimming: 6 bases; junction bases outside the gene matches: 10. Sequencing was performed on PBMCs. The rearrangement uses TRBV2 and TRBJ2-2; 7 nucleotides agree with TRBD1. This TCR derives from a female donor in good health and CMV-seronegative. Here the CDR3 reads CASRATGVVAGELFF. The CDR3 nucleotides read TGTGCCAGCAGGGCCACAGGGGTTGTCGCCGGGGAGCTGTTTTTT.